What follows are 16 T cell receptor beta chains derived from one specimen sequenced in a study of T cells after somatic rescue of genetic block. Produced via immunoSEQ multiplex PCR; TCRdb's table is partial and in-frame only. Of approximately 14,000 clones detected, over 70% appear once; the ten largest clones hold approximately 15%. Input material: peripheral blood mononuclear cells (PBMCs). All receptors come from a boy aged 5 to 17.

CDR3 DNA: TGCAGCGTTGGGGGGCTAGCGACACCTACGGAGCAGTACTTC. Its translation: CSVGGLATPTEQYF. The chain couples TRBV29-1 to TRBJ2-5; D may be TRBD1 or TRBD2 (6 bases each). This CDR3 is built from 14 residues. The germline V and J ends were trimmed by 4 bases and 11 bases, with 23 bases remaining between them. Germline-derived CDR1 and CDR2 are SQVTM and ANQGSEA. Full variable domain (remainder filled in from reference TRBV29-1 and TRBJ2-5): SAVISQKPSRDICQRGTSLTIQCQVDSQVTMMFWYRQQPGQSLTLIATANQGSEATYESGFVIDKFPISRPNLTFSTLTVSNMSPEDSSIYLCSVGGLATPTEQYFGPGTRLLVL.

This sequence joins TRBV19 and TRBJ2-7; perhaps TRBD1 as D (5 bases). The V gene's germline CDR1 is LNHDA and CDR2 SQIVND (reference sequence). The germline V and J ends were trimmed by 1 base and 0 bases, with 7 bases remaining between them. The CDR3 is made up of 14 amino acids. CDR3 in amino acids: CASSIGTFSYEQYF. The DNA of the CDR3 is TGTGCCAGTAGTATAGGGACATTCTCCTACGAGCAGTACTTC.

J is TRBJ1-1 and V is TRBV5-1; no clear D. Trimming took 0 bases from V and 4 from J, leaving 7 bases between them. CDR1 is SGHRS, CDR2 YFSETQ, per germline. This CDR3 region has 13 residues. DNA for the CDR3: TGCGCCAGCAGCTTGGCCGGGATCACTGAAGCTTTCTTT. This encodes CASSLAGITEAFF.

The chain uses TRBV11-2 and TRBJ2-5; D perhaps matches TRBD2 (5 bases). V dropped 3 bases and J dropped 6 bases, with 14 bases sitting between them. Germline V gives CDR1 SGHAT, CDR2 FQNNGV. The CDR3 has 14 residues. In nucleotides, the CDR3 is TGTGCCAGCAGCTTCCAGGTTGGGAGTAAGACCCAGTACTTC. Translated: CASSFQVGSKTQYF.

This clone was counted between two and nine times. The chain links TRBV6-1 to TRBJ2-1; no clear D gene. V was pared by 5 bases and J by 2 bases, with 4 bases between. This CDR3 is 12 amino acids long. Germline CDR1 reads MNHNS; CDR2 reads SASEGT. The CDR3: CASSRTYNEQFF. For the CDR3, the DNA is TGTGCCAGCAGTCGGACCTACAATGAGCAGTTCTTC.

The rearrangement joins TRBV4-1 to TRBJ1-2; D is possibly TRBD1 (5 bases). CDR1 is MGHRA and CDR2 is YSYEKL in the germline V gene. Trimming shortened V by 1 base and J by 7 bases, and 7 bases separated the two germline ends. This CDR3 spans 12 amino acids. The CDR3 region is CASSQAGGGYTF. CDR3 sequence (DNA): TGCGCCAGCAGCCAAGCCGGGGGTGGCTACACCTTC.

The rearrangement uses TRBV27 and TRBJ1-1; no clear D gene. The germline V gene has CDR1 MNHEY and CDR2 SMNVEV (reference sequence). There are 14 residues in the CDR3. V shed 0 bases and J shed 3 bases, with 8 bases lying between them. This CDR3 is CASSLSGRYTEAFF. The CDR3 nucleotides are TGTGCCAGCAGTTTATCAGGCAGATACACTGAAGCTTTCTTT.

The V and J genes are TRBV6-6 and TRBJ1-4; TRBD1 might be the D (5 bases). With 3 bases removed from V and 4 bases from J, the gap between germline ends came to 12 bases. This CDR3 comprises 15 residues. Germline CDR1 is MNHNY and CDR2 is SVGAGI (reference sequence). The CDR3, as DNA: TGTGCCAGCAGTTATTTCCCAGGGTTTAATGAAAAACTGTTTTTT. Its protein is CASSYFPGFNEKLFF.

The chain joins TRBV4-2 to TRBJ2-5; possibly TRBD1 for D (6 bases). This CDR3 is 14 amino acids long. The germline gives CDR1 LGHNA, CDR2 YNFKEQ. V lost 1 base and J lost 4, with 10 bases in between. The CDR3 reads CASSQVDRPETQYF. The CDR3 bases are TGTGCCAGCAGCCAAGTTGACAGGCCAGAGACCCAGTACTTC.

The chain has TRBV7-9 and TRBJ2-7; the D gene is possibly TRBD2 (6 bases). This CDR3 region has 14 residues. V was trimmed by 3 bases and J by 2 bases, leaving 11 bases between them. Germline V lookup: CDR1 SEHNR, CDR2 FQNEAQ (reference sequence). The CDR3 protein is CASSLGWGAYEQYF. The CDR3 coding sequence is TGTGCCAGCAGCTTGGGGTGGGGGGCCTACGAGCAGTACTTC.

The V and J genes are TRBV19 and TRBJ2-7, with D possibly TRBD1 on 6 matching bases. From germline, CDR1 is LNHDA and CDR2 SQIVND (reference sequence). There are 12 residues in the CDR3. V lost 8 bases to trimming and J lost 1 base, with 9 bases between them. CDR3 sequence reads: CASSDRSYEQYF. The CDR3 coding sequence is TGTGCCAGTTCCGACAGGTCCTACGAGCAGTACTTC.

The chain is built from TRBV5-1 and TRBJ1-2; D gene ambiguous. CDR1 is SGHRS and CDR2 is YFSETQ in the germline V gene. The ends were cut back, 0 bases at V and 4 bases at J, with 7 bases in the middle. The CDR3 is 13 residues long. The CDR3 DNA is TGCGCCAGCAGCTTGGGGCAGACCTATGGCTACACCTTC. Translating it yields CASSLGQTYGYTF. The full variable domain, its missing parts supplied by reference TRBV5-1 and TRBJ1-2, is KAGVTQTPRYLIKTRGQQVTLSCSPISGHRSVSWYQQTPGQGLQFLFEYFSETQRNKGNFPGRFSGRQFSNSRSEMNVSTLELGDSALYLCASSLGQTYGYTFGSGTRLTVV.

V gene TRBV27 combines with J gene TRBJ1-2, with D perhaps matching TRBD1 (5 bases). With 6 bases removed from V and 1 base from J, the gap between germline ends came to 21 bases. The CDR3 runs 17 residues. Germline V lookup: CDR1 MNHEY, CDR2 SMNVEV (reference sequence). The CDR3 DNA sequence: TGTGCCAGCAGCTCCAGGGTATTAGGGGTGTTTAACTATGGCTACACCTTC. Translated, it gives CASSSRVLGVFNYGYTF.

The rearrangement links TRBV18 to TRBJ1-2; TRBD1 matches at 7 bases. Germline values: CDR1 KGHSH, CDR2 LQKENI. Trimming took 2 bases from V and 3 from J; bases not matched to a gene: 3. The CDR3 has 14 residues. Here the CDR3 reads CASSPSRGDYGYTF. CDR3 bases: TGTGCCAGCTCACCAAGCAGGGGGGACTATGGCTACACCTTC.

This clone has a single count. The DNA for the CDR3 is TGTGCCAGCAGTCCCTCTTACGGACTTAGCAATCAGCCCCAGCATTTT. It yields the protein CASSPSYGLSNQPQHF. The chain links TRBV28 to TRBJ1-5, with unresolved D. Germline values: CDR1 MDHEN, CDR2 SYDVKM. Trimming shortened V by 5 bases and J by 0 bases, and 14 bases separated the two germline ends. The CDR3 runs to 16 residues.

V gene TRBV5-1 combines with J gene TRBJ2-7, with D hard to call. CDR1 is SGHRS, CDR2 YFSETQ, per germline. The V and J ends lost 1 base and 1 base respectively, with 3 bases between them. This CDR3 comprises 12 residues. CDR3 residues: CASSLTSYEQYF. In nucleotides, the CDR3 is TGCGCCAGCAGCTTGACGTCCTACGAGCAGTACTTC.